These T cell receptor beta chains were read from a single sample in a study of T cells after yellow fever vaccination. TCRdb called the 5' RACE reads again in MiXCR, with one record for every CDR3 protein. The sample holds 600,000 to 750,000 distinct CDR3 sequences; 12% are singletons and the top ten take 15%. The sequencing here drew on PBMCs, taken on the day of the yellow fever booster vaccination. These receptors were collected from a man aged 25-45 years who received the YFV17D yellow fever vaccine. Both conserved end residues are part of each CDR3. Fields, in order: V gene, J gene, CDR3 length, CDR3 protein.

>TRBV12-3/TRBV12-4|TRBJ2-3|16
CASSSGTGSPPDTQYF
>TRBV30|TRBJ2-3|12
CAGDRRTDTQYF
>TRBV30|TRBJ2-5|13
CAWTSTGGETQYF
>TRBV7-9|TRBJ2-7|14
CASSLRQRDYEQYF
>TRBV7-2|TRBJ2-1|15
CASSPGISVASEQFF
>TRBV2|TRBJ2-3|21
CASSEAFGGRAPDENTDTQYF
>TRBV5-4|TRBJ2-1|15
CASSFTSSGSNEQFF
>TRBV1|TRBJ2-1|16
CTSSQMASGSTDEQFF
>TRBV7-7|TRBJ2-1|14
CASSLEGTHNEQFF
>TRBV21-1|TRBJ1-6|18
CASSKGKDTTGGGSPLHF
>TRBV5-1|TRBJ2-7|15
CAISFLSDSSYEQYF
>TRBV15|TRBJ2-1|14
CATSRGQGYNEQFF
>TRBV6-2/TRBV6-3|TRBJ1-3|16
CASSLDRISSGNTIYF
>TRBV4-3|TRBJ2-5|16
CASSQEGGLGGETQYF
>TRBV20-1|TRBJ2-5|15
CSANPMGQPKETQYF
>TRBV6-2/TRBV6-3|TRBJ2-4|18
CASSPPAGNVFGKNIQYF
>TRBV28|TRBJ2-1|16
CASRPGPSSSYNEQFF
>TRBV20-1|TRBJ1-5|14
CSAGPKGRYQPQHF
>TRBV28|TRBJ2-7|16
CASSYQRGSLAYEQYF
>TRBV5-5|TRBJ2-1|17
CASSLVGTSGSYNEQFF
>TRBV29-1|TRBJ2-7|15
CSVEDSSRSSYEQYF
>TRBV5-1|TRBJ2-5|15
CASSLMEDSQETQYF
>TRBV7-2|TRBJ2-2|14
CASSLGFYTGELFF
>TRBV6-1|TRBJ2-7|13
CASRETGPYEQYF
>TRBV15|TRBJ2-5|16
CATSRDPRVREETQYF
>TRBV7-2|TRBJ2-1|14
CASKVAGGYNEQFF
>TRBV7-9|TRBJ2-5|16
CASSSPGLGRQETQYF
>TRBV25-1|TRBJ1-2|14
CASSDPGGDYGYTF
>TRBV6-2/TRBV6-3|TRBJ1-5|16
CASSSVSGTWNQPQHF
>TRBV10-1|TRBJ2-1|13
CASSESGGHEQFF
>TRBV10-3|TRBJ2-7|15
CAISESTGRLYEQYF
>TRBV7-2|TRBJ2-1|17
CASSLIPLRAGVNEQFF
>TRBV18|TRBJ2-3|15
CASSPGDYATDTQYF
>TRBV20-1|TRBJ1-5|15
CSAGGWGSRDQPQHF
>TRBV24-1|TRBJ2-5|13
CATSDAGRETQYF
>TRBV7-9|TRBJ2-7|17
CASSAAATLAGRDEQYF
>TRBV6-1|TRBJ2-5|16
CASRGLNSKRPSGQYF
>TRBV12-3/TRBV12-4|TRBJ2-3|19
CASSPRVTSGFSSLYTQYF
>TRBV5-5|TRBJ2-7|17
CASSSTNLAGGPAEQYF
>TRBV5-6|TRBJ2-3|14
CASSFRTLTDTQYF
>TRBV20-1|TRBJ2-7|13
CSARLGGAREQYF